A selection of T cell receptor beta chains follows, all from one sample in a study of OX40 agonist ivuxolimab in advanced cancers. Sequenced by immunoSEQ multiplex PCR; TCRdb stores in-frame clones only, minus some. Among some 84,000 clones listed, about 90% were seen once. The starting material was CD4+ or CD8+ T cells sorted from blood, obtained in a trial of the OX40 agonist ivuxolimab. These TCRs come from an adult with an advanced solid tumor such as melanoma, head and neck, liver or kidney cancer. The CDR3 runs from the conserved cysteine through the conserved F or W. A D gene is named only where the DNA matches it firmly. Clone size appears in some rows only: once, few, many, or a class for an expanded clone.

d_call,clone_size,j_call,v_call,cdr3_aa,cdr3_nt
TRBD1,NA,TRBJ1-2,TRBV5-4,CASSLGQGEIYGYTF,TGTGCCAGCAGCCTAGGACAGGGGGAGATCTATGGCTACACCTTC
NA,NA,TRBJ2-5,TRBV11-2,CASSLVLYQETQYF,TGTGCCAGCAGCTTAGTACTCTACCAAGAGACCCAGTACTTC
NA,NA,TRBJ2-5,TRBV25-1,CASSEWVSGETQYF,TGTGCCAGCAGTGAATGGGTGTCAGGGGAGACCCAGTACTTC
NA,few,TRBJ2-7,TRBV19,CASSMEARPTYEQYF,TGTGCCAGTAGTATGGAGGCTCGGCCCACCTACGAGCAGTACTTC
NA,NA,TRBJ2-3,TRBV30,CACCGLDTQYF,TGTGCCTGCTGCGGGCTTGATACGCAGTATTTT
NA,NA,TRBJ2-5,TRBV7-9,CASSSSDAVQGETQYF,TGTGCCAGCAGCTCATCCGACGCCGTCCAGGGGGAGACCCAGTACTTC
TRBD1,NA,TRBJ1-5,TRBV5-4,CASSEGDRGSNQPQHF,TGTGCCAGCAGCGAAGGCGACAGGGGGAGCAATCAGCCCCAGCATTTT
NA,NA,TRBJ2-3,TRBV6-4,CASSPQFNTDTQYF,TGTGCCAGCAGTCCCCAATTCAACACAGATACGCAGTATTTT
NA,NA,TRBJ2-4,TRBV25-1,CASSSVEGGIGNIQYF,TGTGCCAGCAGTTCAGTGGAAGGGGGGATTGGAAACATTCAGTACTTC
TRBD2,few,TRBJ2-7,TRBV5-1,CASTPGTSWDEQYF,TGCGCCAGCACCCCCGGGACTAGCTGGGACGAGCAGTACTTC
TRBD1,NA,TRBJ2-7,TRBV5-5,CASSLGQGAVEQYF,TGTGCCAGCAGTTTGGGACAGGGGGCGGTCGAGCAGTACTTC
TRBD1,NA,TRBJ2-7,TRBV19,CASSTGDRGDYEQYF,TGTGCCAGTAGTACCGGGGACAGGGGCGACTACGAGCAGTACTTC
NA,NA,TRBJ1-2,TRBV5-4,CASSLGTFGGYTF,TGTGCCAGCAGCCTTGGGACCTTCGGGGGCTACACCTTC
NA,NA,TRBJ1-2,TRBV2,CASTYTLQPNWGYTF,TGTGCCAGCACTTACACCCTACAGCCCAACTGGGGCTACACCTTC
NA,NA,TRBJ1-5,TRBV19,CASSIFRTAAQPQHF,TGTGCCAGTAGTATTTTCAGGACAGCAGCTCAGCCCCAGCATTTT
NA,once,TRBJ2-7,TRBV5-1,CASSLDPPGSYEQYF,TGCGCCAGCAGCCTGGACCCCCCAGGCTCCTACGAGCAGTACTTC
NA,NA,TRBJ2-1,TRBV5-1,CASSLEITGPLGYNEQFF,TGCGCCAGCAGCTTGGAAATTACCGGGCCCTTAGGCTACAATGAGCAGTTCTTC
NA,NA,TRBJ2-3,TRBV14,CASSQKRVAASTDTQYF,TGTGCCAGCAGCCAAAAAAGGGTCGCGGCTAGCACAGATACGCAGTATTTT
NA,NA,TRBJ1-1,TRBV30,CAWAPGRDGEAFF,TGTGCCTGGGCACCGGGAAGAGACGGAGAAGCTTTCTTT
TRBD1,NA,TRBJ1-2,TRBV27,CASSSTGHWGYTF,TGTGCCAGCAGCTCGACAGGGCATTGGGGCTACACCTTC
NA,NA,TRBJ2-7,TRBV5-1,CASSLTASSYEQYF,TGCGCCAGCAGCTTAACAGCTAGCTCCTACGAGCAGTACTTC
NA,few,TRBJ1-6,TRBV21-1,CASSKNPNRMNSPLHF,TGTGCCAGCAGCAAAAACCCCAACAGGATGAATTCACCCCTCCACTTT
NA,NA,TRBJ1-2,TRBV13,CASSLGTLAAYGYTF,TGTGCCAGCAGCTTAGGCACATTAGCCGCCTATGGCTACACCTTC
NA,once,TRBJ2-2,TRBV25-1,CASSDDRFAGELFF,TGTGCCAGCAGTGACGACAGGTTTGCCGGGGAGCTGTTTTTT
TRBD1,NA,TRBJ2-7,TRBV9,CASSVDGTGVVYEQYF,TGTGCCAGCAGCGTAGACGGGACAGGGGTGGTCTACGAGCAGTACTTC
NA,NA,TRBJ2-7,TRBV7-7,CASSFYYGYEQYF,TGTGCTAGCAGCTTTTATTACGGCTACGAGCAGTACTTC
NA,NA,TRBJ1-2,TRBV5-6,CASSLDRVDYGYTF,TGTGCCAGCAGCTTGGACCGGGTGGACTATGGCTACACCTTC
NA,few,TRBJ2-2,TRBV10-3,CAISESKGGVAGELFF,TGTGCCATCAGTGAGTCGAAAGGGGGAGTGGCCGGGGAGCTGTTTTTT
NA,NA,TRBJ2-6,TRBV9,CASSSATAPSGANVLTF,TGTGCCAGCAGCTCGGCAACAGCCCCCTCTGGGGCCAACGTCCTGACTTTC
NA,NA,TRBJ2-1,TRBV9,CASSVGGGRYNEQFF,TGTGCCAGCAGCGTAGGCGGGGGCCGGTACAATGAGCAGTTCTTC
TRBD1,NA,TRBJ2-1,TRBV7-6,CASSSPGQARSYNEQFF,TGTGCCAGCAGCTCCCCAGGACAGGCTCGCTCCTACAATGAGCAGTTCTTC
NA,NA,TRBJ1-3,TRBV30,CAWEPGLTGNTIYF,TGTGCCTGGGAGCCGGGGCTGACTGGAAACACCATATATTTT
TRBD1,NA,TRBJ1-5,TRBV7-6,CASSYGQGGQPQHF,TGTGCCAGCAGCTACGGACAGGGCGGTCAGCCCCAGCATTTT
NA,NA,TRBJ1-1,TRBV6-6,CATRHIPESTEAFF,TGTGCCACCCGTCATATCCCCGAGAGCACTGAAGCTTTCTTT
TRBD2,NA,TRBJ2-3,TRBV7-6,CASSSQWTSGGAFGTDTQYF,TGTGCCAGCAGCTCCCAGTGGACTAGCGGGGGGGCGTTCGGCACAGATACGCAGTATTTT
NA,NA,TRBJ2-7,TRBV30,CAWSVLGGSEQYF,TGTGCCTGGAGTGTACTTGGAGGGAGCGAGCAGTACTTC
TRBD1,NA,TRBJ2-7,TRBV5-1,CASSPPRGPLTAYEQYF,TGCGCCAGCAGCCCACCCAGGGGGCCACTCACTGCCTACGAGCAGTACTTC
NA,NA,TRBJ2-2,TRBV13,CASSLGLGGFANTGELFF,TGTGCCAGCAGCTTAGGCCTGGGGGGCTTTGCGAACACCGGGGAGCTGTTTTTT
NA,NA,TRBJ1-1,TRBV6-5,CASTRSGGHTEAFF,TGTGCCAGCACCCGATCGGGGGGGCACACTGAAGCTTTCTTT
NA,NA,TRBJ2-1,TRBV7-2,CASSRTGVNEQFF,TGTGCCAGCAGCCGTACCGGGGTCAATGAGCAGTTCTTC
NA,NA,TRBJ2-7,TRBV18,CASSPPTGFLSYEQYF,TGTGCCAGCTCACCACCTACAGGGTTCCTATCCTACGAGCAGTACTTC
NA,NA,TRBJ2-6,TRBV6-5,CASIRDPGANVLTF,TGTGCCAGCATCCGAGACCCTGGGGCCAACGTCCTGACTTTC
TRBD1,few,TRBJ1-2,TRBV19,CASHGTGYGYTF,TGTGCCAGCCATGGGACAGGCTATGGCTACACCTTC
NA,NA,TRBJ2-1,TRBV4-1,CASSIVLSPDEQFF,TGCGCCAGCAGCATCGTCCTCTCTCCAGATGAGCAGTTCTTC
NA,NA,TRBJ1-4,TRBV11-2,CASSFSAHEKLFF,TGTGCCAGCAGCTTCTCCGCGCATGAAAAACTGTTTTTT
TRBD1,NA,TRBJ1-2,TRBV13,CASSRLTGGKGYTF,TGTGCCAGCAGTCGATTGACAGGGGGGAAGGGCTACACCTTC
TRBD1,NA,TRBJ2-5,TRBV15,CATSRDPQAGGDIIGTQYF,TGTGCCACCAGCAGAGATCCCCAAGCAGGGGGAGACATAATAGGGACCCAGTACTTC
TRBD2,once,TRBJ2-5,TRBV4-1,CASSQPSGGYQETQYF,TGCGCCAGCAGCCAACCCAGCGGGGGCTACCAAGAGACCCAGTACTTC
NA,NA,TRBJ2-7,TRBV12-5,CASGSPTVSGEQYF,TGTGCTAGTGGTTCACCGACAGTATCGGGCGAGCAGTACTTC
NA,NA,TRBJ2-3,TRBV4-2,CASSQESTSTPTDTQYF,TGTGCCAGCAGCCAAGAAAGTACTAGCACTCCCACAGATACGCAGTATTTT
TRBD2,few,TRBJ2-7,TRBV18,CASSPDTRLAGVYEQYF,TGTGCCAGCTCTCCCGATACAAGACTAGCGGGGGTCTACGAGCAGTACTTC
TRBD1,few,TRBJ2-3,TRBV6-1,CASSVNVGQGADTQYF,TGTGCCAGCAGTGTCAACGTGGGACAGGGGGCTGATACGCAGTATTTT
TRBD2,NA,TRBJ2-1,TRBV7-9,CASSLAAGEYNEQFF,TGTGCCAGCAGCTTAGCCGCGGGGGAGTACAATGAGCAGTTCTTC
TRBD1,NA,TRBJ2-1,TRBV27,CASSLRTGGSYNEQFF,TGTGCCAGCAGTTTAAGGACAGGGGGCTCGTACAATGAGCAGTTCTTC
NA,NA,TRBJ2-7,TRBV5-4,CASSLVGAGGSYEQYF,TGTGCCAGCAGCTTGGTTGGGGCAGGAGGTTCCTACGAGCAGTACTTC
NA,NA,TRBJ1-5,TRBV19,CASMEGAQPQHF,TGTGCCAGTATGGAGGGCGCACAGCCCCAGCATTTT
NA,NA,TRBJ2-3,TRBV27,CASSWGLLNTQYF,TGTGCCAGCAGTTGGGGACTCTTAAATACGCAGTATTTT